This T cell receptor beta chain was sequenced during a study of long-term antiretroviral therapy in people with HIV. Study results and caveats: On ART adherence, viral resistance or therapy changes, no data were available. Whereas controls had wider CDR3 length ranges, HIV repertoires had narrower ones.

The CDR3 consists of 13 residues. The germline gives CDR1 MNHNS, CDR2 SASEGT. Sequencing used immunoSEQ v3.0 at survey level. Profiling relied on immunoSEQ multiplex PCR, and the TCRdb table lists in-frame clones only, not all of them. Of about 25,000 clones listed, about 80% are singletons. About this clone: What it binds is not known.

Held in samples before DNA extraction were roughly 1-11 million cryopreserved PBMC. Source: unsorted PBMCs, taken 4.4 years after starting antiretroviral therapy. The V and J genes are TRBV6-1 and TRBJ1-2, with D maybe TRBD1 (5 bases). This sequence originates from a man aged 30 to 45 with HIV. The CDR3 coding sequence is TGTGCTACCCACACCCGGGGCCCCTATGGCTACACCTTC. Translation gives CATHTRGPYGYTF.